This TCR beta chain was found in a study of blood T cell repertoires in COVID-19 (dated by TCRdb to 2019 to 2021). Regarding the research as a whole: Samples covering the acute and convalescent phases of COVID-19 were provided by collaborators in the United States, Italy and Spain. The repertoires were released in a freely available public database intended as a resource for research on the immune response to SARS-CoV-2. Where available, HLA class I and class II types were obtained from metadata supplied by the sample provider rather than from assay-based typing. A de-identified subject ID, COVID-19 status, age in years and sex were almost always included in the sample metadata. The material from the prospective study consisted of cDNA or gDNA derived from T cells, B-cell-depleted T cells, or PBMCs. Deeply sampled blood TCRbeta repertoires from subjects exposed to, actively infected with, or recovered from COVID-19 were included in the dataset. Samples came from the ongoing ImmuneRACE study (first 160 participants) plus 1,254 subjects from 6 global collaborators. Broad study findings and their caveats: How much clinical and demographic metadata was included differed by source and by participant, and the metadata was provided uncurated.

CDR1 and CDR2 are drawn from the germline V gene: MGHRA, YSYEKL. CDR3 length: 15 amino acids, cysteine to phenylalanine. Only the CDR3 region is kept as DNA, spanning 45 bases read in frame from base 1. V is cut by 1 base and J by 2 bases, and the space between the germline ends is 9 bases. The immunoSEQ Assay, a bias-controlled multiplex PCR, was used to amplify TCRbeta CDR3 regions from genomic DNA. The authors processed their data as follows. Nucleated cell counts per sample were estimated from amplification of reference gene primers within the assay. To quantify the absolute abundance of each unique TCRbeta CDR3 rearrangement, sequence reads were collapsed and filtered. For each sample, productive Simpson clonality was calculated as the square root of Simpson's diversity index across productive rearrangements. In TCRdb, the immuneACCESS table is reduced to in-frame sequences with V and J assigned. These tables do not hold every clone; where another copy was compared, an unresolved V gene accounts for under half, and the others remain unexplained. V and J calls and clone size come straight from that table; D and trimming were deduced from the DNA. The sample table contains some 530,000 clones; only one count was recorded for around 85% of them. Together, the top ten hold around 8% of the sample.

Participants in the prospective study were enrolled through a virtual design, were aged about 18 to 90 years, and lived in fewer than 30 United States geographic areas. In the prospective study, cohorts were assigned on the basis of participant-reported clinical history obtained from a screening survey and a study questionnaire. ImmuneRACE Cohort 3 recovered participants were defined by two consecutive negative NP/OP PCR tests, healthcare professional clearance, or symptom resolution. In the prospective study, mobile phlebotomists collected whole blood, serum and a nasopharyngeal or oropharyngeal swab from each participant. Participants in the prospective study had the option to provide additional blood draws and questionnaires over a 2-month period. Blood samples from the prospective study were shipped frozen or at room temperature prior to DNA extraction. Concerning this clone itself: The antigen it binds to is not known. The record has no base qualities; no much larger clone is one base away.

Sample: PBMCs or T cells enriched from blood (not recorded which). The sequence links TRBV4-1 to TRBJ1-3; the D gene is perhaps TRBD1, on 6 matching bases. The source of this sequence is a woman aged 55-70 years who had recovered from COVID-19. The DNA sequence is TGCGCCAGCAGCCAAGCGGGACAAACTGGAAACACCATATATTTT. This yields the protein CASSQAGQTGNTIYF.